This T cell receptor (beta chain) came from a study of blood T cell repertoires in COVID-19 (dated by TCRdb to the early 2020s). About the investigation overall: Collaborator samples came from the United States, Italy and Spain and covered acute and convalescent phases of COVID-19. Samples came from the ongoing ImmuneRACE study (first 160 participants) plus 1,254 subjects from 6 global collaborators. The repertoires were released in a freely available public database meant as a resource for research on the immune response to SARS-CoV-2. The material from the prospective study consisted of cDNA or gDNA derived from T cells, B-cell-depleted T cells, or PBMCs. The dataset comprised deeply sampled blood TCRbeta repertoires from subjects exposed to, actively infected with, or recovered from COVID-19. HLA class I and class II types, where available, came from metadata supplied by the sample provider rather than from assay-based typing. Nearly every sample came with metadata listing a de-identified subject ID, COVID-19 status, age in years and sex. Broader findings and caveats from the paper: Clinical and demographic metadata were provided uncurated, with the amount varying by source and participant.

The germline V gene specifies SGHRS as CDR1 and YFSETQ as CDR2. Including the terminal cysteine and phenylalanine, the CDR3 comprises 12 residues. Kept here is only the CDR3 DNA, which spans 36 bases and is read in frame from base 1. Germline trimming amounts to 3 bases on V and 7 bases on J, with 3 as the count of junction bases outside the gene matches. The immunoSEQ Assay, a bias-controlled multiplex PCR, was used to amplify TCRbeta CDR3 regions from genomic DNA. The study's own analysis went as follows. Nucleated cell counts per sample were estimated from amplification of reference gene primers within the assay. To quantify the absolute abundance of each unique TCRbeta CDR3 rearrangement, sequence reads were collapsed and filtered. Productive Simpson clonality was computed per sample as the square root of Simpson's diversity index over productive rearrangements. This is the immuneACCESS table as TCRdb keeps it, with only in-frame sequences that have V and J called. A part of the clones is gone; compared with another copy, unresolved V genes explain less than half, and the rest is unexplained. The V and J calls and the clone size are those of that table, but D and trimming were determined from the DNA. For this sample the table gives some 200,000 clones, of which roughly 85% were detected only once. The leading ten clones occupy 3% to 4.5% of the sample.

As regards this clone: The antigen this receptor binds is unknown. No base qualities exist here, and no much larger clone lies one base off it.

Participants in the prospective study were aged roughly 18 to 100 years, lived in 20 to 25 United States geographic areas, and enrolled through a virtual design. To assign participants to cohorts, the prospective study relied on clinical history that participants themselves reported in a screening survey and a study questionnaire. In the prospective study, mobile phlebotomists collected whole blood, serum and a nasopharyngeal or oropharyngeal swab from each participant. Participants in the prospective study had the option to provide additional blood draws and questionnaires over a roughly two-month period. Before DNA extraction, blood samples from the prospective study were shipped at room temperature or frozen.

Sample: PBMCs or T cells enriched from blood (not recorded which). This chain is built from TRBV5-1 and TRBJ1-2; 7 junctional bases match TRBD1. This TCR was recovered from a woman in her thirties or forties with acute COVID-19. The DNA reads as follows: TGCGCCAGCAGCTCACAGGGGTCTGGCTACACCTTC. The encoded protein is CASSSQGSGYTF. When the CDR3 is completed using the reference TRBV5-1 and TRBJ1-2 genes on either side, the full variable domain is KAGVTQTPRYLIKTRGQQVTLSCSPISGHRSVSWYQQTPGQGLQFLFEYFSETQRNKGNFPGRFSGRQFSNSRSEMNVSTLELGDSALYLCASSSQGSGYTFGSGTRLTVV.